The 3 T cell receptor beta chains in this list originate from one sample, sequenced in a study of blood T cell repertoires in COVID-19. The repertoire was sequenced with immunoSEQ multiplex PCR; TCRdb's copy has only in-frame clones and lacks some. The table records about 200,000 clones, 88% of them present only once. Material: peripheral blood. The receptor source for this set is a man younger than 35 with active or convalescent COVID-19.

The CDR3 loop reads CAWKKLGQGRTEAFF. In DNA, the CDR3 is TGTGCCTGGAAAAAGTTGGGACAGGGGCGCACTGAAGCTTTCTTT. The V and J genes are TRBV30 and TRBJ1-1; 10 nucleotides agree with TRBD1. This CDR3 is built from 15 residues. CDR1 is GTSNPN and CDR2 is SVGIG in the germline V gene (reference sequence). V lost 4 bases and J lost 4; bases outside the gene matches: 9.

The chain combines TRBV7-2 with TRBJ1-6; 7 positions agree with TRBD1. Germline V gene sequence: CDR1 SGHTA, CDR2 FQGNSA. This CDR3 has 15 amino acids. V was clipped by 0 bases and J by 10 bases; unmatched bases: 6. The CDR3 DNA sequence: TGTGCCAGCAGCTTAGCAGGGGGCACAAACTCACCCCTCCACTTT. Protein product: CASSLAGGTNSPLHF.

This clone occurred once. The genes are TRBV5-1 and TRBJ2-2, with 9 bases matching TRBD2. CDR1 and CDR2 (germline): SGHRS, YFSETQ. The trim removed 5 bases at V and 7 bases at J, leaving 6 bases unmatched. The CDR3 is made up of 14 amino acids. CDR3 sequence reads: CASRRGGRDGELFF. In nucleotides, the CDR3 is TGCGCCAGCAGGCGGGGGGGCCGAGACGGGGAGCTGTTTTTT. The variable domain in full, with the rest retrieved from reference TRBV5-1 and TRBJ2-2, is KAGVTQTPRYLIKTRGQQVTLSCSPISGHRSVSWYQQTPGQGLQFLFEYFSETQRNKGNFPGRFSGRQFSNSRSEMNVSTLELGDSALYLCASRRGGRDGELFFGEGSRLTVL.